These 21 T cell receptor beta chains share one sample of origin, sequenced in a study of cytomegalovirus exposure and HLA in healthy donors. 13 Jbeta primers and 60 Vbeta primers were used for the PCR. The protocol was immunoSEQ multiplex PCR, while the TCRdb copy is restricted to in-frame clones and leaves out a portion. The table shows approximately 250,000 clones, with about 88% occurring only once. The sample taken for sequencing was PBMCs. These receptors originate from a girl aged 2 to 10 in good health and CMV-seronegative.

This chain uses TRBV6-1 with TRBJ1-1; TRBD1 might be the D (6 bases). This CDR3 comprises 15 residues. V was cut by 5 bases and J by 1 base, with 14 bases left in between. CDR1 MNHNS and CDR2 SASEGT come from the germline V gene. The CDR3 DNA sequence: TGTGCCAGCAGTCTGTCCGGGACAACGAACACTGAAGCTTTCTTT. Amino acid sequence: CASSLSGTTNTEAFF.

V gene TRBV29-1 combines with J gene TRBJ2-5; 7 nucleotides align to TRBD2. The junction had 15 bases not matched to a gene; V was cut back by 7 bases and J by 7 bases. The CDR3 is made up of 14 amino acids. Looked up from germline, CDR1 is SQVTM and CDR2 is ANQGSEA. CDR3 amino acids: CSAVVSDSGGTQYF. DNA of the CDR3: TGCAGCGCTGTGGTTAGCGACTCGGGGGGGACCCAGTACTTC.

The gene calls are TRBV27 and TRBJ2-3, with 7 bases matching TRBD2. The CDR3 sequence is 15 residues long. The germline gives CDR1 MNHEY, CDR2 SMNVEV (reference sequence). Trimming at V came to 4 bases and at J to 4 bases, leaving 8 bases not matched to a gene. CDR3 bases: TGTGCCAGCAGTTCGAGGGAGGGCCGACCAGATACGCAGTATTTT. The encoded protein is CASSSREGRPDTQYF.

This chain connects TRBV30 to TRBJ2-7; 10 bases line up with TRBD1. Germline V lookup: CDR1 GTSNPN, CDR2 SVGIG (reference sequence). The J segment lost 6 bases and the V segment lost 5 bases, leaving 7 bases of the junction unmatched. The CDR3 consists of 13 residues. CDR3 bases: TGTGCCTGGGACCGGGACAGGGGCATCGAGCAGTACTTC. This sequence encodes CAWDRDRGIEQYF.

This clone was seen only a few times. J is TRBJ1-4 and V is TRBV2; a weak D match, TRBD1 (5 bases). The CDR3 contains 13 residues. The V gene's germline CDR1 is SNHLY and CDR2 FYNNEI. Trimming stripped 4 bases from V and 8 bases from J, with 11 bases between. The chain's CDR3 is CASSVDRPEKLFF. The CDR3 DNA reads TGTGCCAGCAGTGTAGACAGACCAGAAAAACTGTTTTTT.

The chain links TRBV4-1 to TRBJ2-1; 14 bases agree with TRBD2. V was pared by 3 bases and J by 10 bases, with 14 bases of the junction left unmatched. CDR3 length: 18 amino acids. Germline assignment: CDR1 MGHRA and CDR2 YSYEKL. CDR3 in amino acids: CASSQAGRLAGGPVEQFF. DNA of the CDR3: TGCGCCAGCAGCCAGGCTGGGCGACTAGCGGGGGGGCCCGTGGAGCAGTTCTTC.

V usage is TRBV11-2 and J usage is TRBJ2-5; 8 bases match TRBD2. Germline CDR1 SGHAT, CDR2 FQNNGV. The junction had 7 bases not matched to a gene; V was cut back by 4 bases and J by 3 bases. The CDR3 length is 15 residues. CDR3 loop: CASSSPAAGEETQYF. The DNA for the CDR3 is TGTGCCAGCAGCTCACCAGCAGCGGGGGAAGAGACCCAGTACTTC.

CDR3 DNA: TGCGCCAGCAGCCGGACGACAGGGGAAGGCTACGAGCAGTACTTC. Its translation: CASSRTTGEGYEQYF. This chain links TRBV5-1 with TRBJ2-7; 8 bases are shared with TRBD1. The CDR3 runs to 15 residues. V shed 4 bases, J shed 3 bases, and the junction held 9 bases outside the gene matches. Germline V gene data show CDR1 as SGHRS and CDR2 as YFSETQ.

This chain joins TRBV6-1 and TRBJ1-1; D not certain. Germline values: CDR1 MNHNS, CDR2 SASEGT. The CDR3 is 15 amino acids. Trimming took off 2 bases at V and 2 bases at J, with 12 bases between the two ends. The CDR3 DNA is TGTGCCAGCAGTGAACCGGGGAAGGGCAACACTGAAGCTTTCTTT. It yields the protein CASSEPGKGNTEAFF.

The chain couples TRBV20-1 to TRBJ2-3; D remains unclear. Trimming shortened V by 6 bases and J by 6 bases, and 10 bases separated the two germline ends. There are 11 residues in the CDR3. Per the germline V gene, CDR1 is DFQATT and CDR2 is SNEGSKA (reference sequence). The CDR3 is CSATAGDTQYF. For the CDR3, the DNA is TGCAGTGCCACTGCCGGGGATACGCAGTATTTT.

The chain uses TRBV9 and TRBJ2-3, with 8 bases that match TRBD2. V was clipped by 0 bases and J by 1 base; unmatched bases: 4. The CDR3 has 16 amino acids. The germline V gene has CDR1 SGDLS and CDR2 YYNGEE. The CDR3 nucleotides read TGTGCCAGCAGCGTAGCCCCAGCGGGGGGCACAGATACGCAGTATTTT. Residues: CASSVAPAGGTDTQYF.

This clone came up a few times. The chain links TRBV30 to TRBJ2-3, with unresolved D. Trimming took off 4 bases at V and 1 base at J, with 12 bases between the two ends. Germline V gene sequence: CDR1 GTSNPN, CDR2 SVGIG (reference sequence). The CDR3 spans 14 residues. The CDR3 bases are TGTGCCTGGACTCTTAGCCTAGGCACAGATACGCAGTATTTT. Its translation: CAWTLSLGTDTQYF. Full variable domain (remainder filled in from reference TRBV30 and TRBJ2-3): SQTIHQWPATLVQPVGSPLSLECTVEGTSNPNLYWYRQAAGRGLQLLFYSVGIGQISSEVPQNLSASRPQDRQFILSSKKLLLSDSGFYLCAWTLSLGTDTQYFGPGTRLTVL.

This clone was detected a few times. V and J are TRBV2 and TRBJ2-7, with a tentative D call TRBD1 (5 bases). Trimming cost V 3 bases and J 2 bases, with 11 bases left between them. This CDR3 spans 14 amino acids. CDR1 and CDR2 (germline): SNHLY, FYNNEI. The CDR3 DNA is TGTGCCAGCAGTGATCAGGGTGTGGCCTACGAGCAGTACTTC. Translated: CASSDQGVAYEQYF.

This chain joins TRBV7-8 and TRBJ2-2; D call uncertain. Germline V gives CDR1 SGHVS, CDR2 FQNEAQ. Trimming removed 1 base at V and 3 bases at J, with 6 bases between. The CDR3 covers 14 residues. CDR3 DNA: TGTGCCAGCAGCTTAGACGCGGACACCGGGGAGCTGTTTTTT. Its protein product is CASSLDADTGELFF.

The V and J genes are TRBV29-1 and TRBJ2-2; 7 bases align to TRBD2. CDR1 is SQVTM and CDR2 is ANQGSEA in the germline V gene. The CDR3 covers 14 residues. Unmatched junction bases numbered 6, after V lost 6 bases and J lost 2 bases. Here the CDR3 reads CSVVRDYNTGELFF. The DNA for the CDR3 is TGCAGCGTGGTCCGGGACTACAACACCGGGGAGCTGTTTTTT.

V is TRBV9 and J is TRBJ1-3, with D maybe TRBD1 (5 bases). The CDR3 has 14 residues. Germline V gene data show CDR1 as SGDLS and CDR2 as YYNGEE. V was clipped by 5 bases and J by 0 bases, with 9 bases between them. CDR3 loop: CASRADTSGNTIYF. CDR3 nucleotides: TGTGCCAGCAGGGCGGACACCTCTGGAAACACCATATATTTT.

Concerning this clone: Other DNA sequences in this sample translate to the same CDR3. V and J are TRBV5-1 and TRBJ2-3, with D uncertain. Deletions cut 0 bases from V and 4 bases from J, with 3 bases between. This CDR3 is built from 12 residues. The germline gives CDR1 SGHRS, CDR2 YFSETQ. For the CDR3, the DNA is TGCGCCAGCAGCTTGGCAGCAGATACGCAGTATTTT. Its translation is CASSLAADTQYF.

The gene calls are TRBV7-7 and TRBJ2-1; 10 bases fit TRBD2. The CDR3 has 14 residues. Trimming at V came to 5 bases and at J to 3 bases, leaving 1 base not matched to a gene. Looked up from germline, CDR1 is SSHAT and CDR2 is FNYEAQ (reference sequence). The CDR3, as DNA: TGTGCCAGCAGCCCTAGCGGGGGCTACAATGAGCAGTTCTTC. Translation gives CASSPSGGYNEQFF.

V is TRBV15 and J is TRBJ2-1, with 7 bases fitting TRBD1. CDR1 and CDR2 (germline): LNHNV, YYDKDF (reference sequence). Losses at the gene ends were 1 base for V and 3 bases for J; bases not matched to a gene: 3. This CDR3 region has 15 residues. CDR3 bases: TGTGCCACCAGCAGAGGAGACAGGGACTACAATGAGCAGTTCTTC. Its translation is CATSRGDRDYNEQFF.

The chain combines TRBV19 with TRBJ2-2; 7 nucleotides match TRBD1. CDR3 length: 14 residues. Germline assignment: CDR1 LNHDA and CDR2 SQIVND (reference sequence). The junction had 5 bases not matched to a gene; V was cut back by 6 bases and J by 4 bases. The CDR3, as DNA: TGTGCCAGTAGCTGGGACAGAGCCACCGGGGAGCTGTTTTTT. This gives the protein CASSWDRATGELFF.

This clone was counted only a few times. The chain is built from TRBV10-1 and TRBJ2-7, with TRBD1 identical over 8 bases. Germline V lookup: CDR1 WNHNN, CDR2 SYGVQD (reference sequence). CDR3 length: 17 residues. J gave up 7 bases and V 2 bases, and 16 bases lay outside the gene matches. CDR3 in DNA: TGCGCCAGCAGTGAGGGACCAGGGGCGCAGGGGGCTCCAGAGCAGTACTTC. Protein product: CASSEGPGAQGAPEQYF.